This T cell receptor beta chain was retrieved from a study of blood T cell repertoires in COVID-19. The CDR3 has 17 amino acids. J was trimmed by 5 bases and V by 6 bases; bases with no gene match: 16. Germline V gene data show CDR1 as MGHRA and CDR2 as YSYEKL. This clone was counted between two and nine times. Assay used: immunoSEQ multiplex PCR; TCRdb lists only in-frame clones, some missing. The repertoire includes over 150,000 clones, just under 85% of them detected once, and roughly 8.4% sits in the top ten. Specimen: peripheral blood. The chain employs TRBV4-1 and TRBJ1-5; 7 nucleotides match TRBD1. The TCR sequence derives from a woman older than 75 with COVID-19, enrolled during active disease. CDR3 coding DNA: TGCGCCAGCAGGCCCTCCGTTGGCAGGGGGTACTATCAGCCCCAGCATTTT. Its translation: CASRPSVGRGYYQPQHF.